This T cell receptor beta chain derives from a study of cytomegalovirus exposure and HLA in healthy donors. The study, taken as a whole, reports: There were a few CMV-associated chains whose specificity for CMV antigens was confirmed in vitro. Presence/absence comparisons presumed near-even sequencing depth among donors. Later analysis demonstrated an association between a missense DCLRE1C variant and TCR beta V- and J-gene trimming.

Sampled while nominally healthy, donors likely had unrecorded immune exposures. This clone appeared a few times. The antigen is not known. PCR was performed using 60 Vbeta and 13 Jbeta primers. Libraries were prepared by immunoSEQ multiplex PCR; TCRdb keeps only in-frame clonotypes and omits some of them. The sample has over 80,000 clones, about four fifths seen once. The CDR3 consists of 14 residues. From germline, CDR1 is SGHRS and CDR2 YFSETQ. The V gene lost 2 bases and the J gene lost 0 bases, with 7 bases spanning the gap. The chain combines TRBV5-1 with TRBJ2-3; D might be TRBD2 (6 bases). The sequencing input was PBMCs. The sequence was collected from a woman in her thirties or forties in good health and CMV-seronegative. The CDR3 DNA reads as TGCGCCAGCAGCTTTAGCGGTAGCACAGATACGCAGTATTTT. The encoded protein is CASSFSGSTDTQYF.